These 27 T cell receptor beta chains were sequenced from one sample in a study of blood T cell repertoires in COVID-19 (dated by TCRdb to the early 2020s). Receptor libraries were prepared by the immunoSEQ multiplex PCR assay. This immuneACCESS table, as held by TCRdb, lists in-frame sequences with V and J called but not all clones. Of the missing ones, under half trace to an unresolved V gene in checked studies; the others have no known cause. This sample is represented by around 260,000 clones; 80% to 90% of them were singletons. The ten largest clones represent just under 2% of the sample. The sample consisted of peripheral blood. Receptors originate from a man aged 25 to 40 with active or convalescent COVID-19.

V is TRBV4-1 and J is TRBJ2-7; TRBD1 matches 8 bases. The germline gives CDR1 MGHRA, CDR2 YSYEKL. The CDR3 is made up of 14 amino acids. Trimming removed 7 bases from V and 7 bases from J; junction bases left unmatched: 12. This CDR3 is CASTQGVDEREQYF. In DNA form, the CDR3 reads TGCGCCAGCACACAGGGGGTGGACGAGCGGGAGCAGTACTTC.

The J gene is TRBJ1-3, the V gene TRBV6-2 or TRBV6-3; D is ambiguous. In germline, CDR1 is MNHEY, CDR2 SVGEGT. The ends were cut back, 2 bases at V and 2 bases at J, with 19 bases in the middle. The CDR3 is 18 residues long. CDR3 sequence: CASSYLSSHGLTGNTIYF. CDR3 coding DNA: TGTGCCAGCAGTTACCTATCGTCTCACGGTCTCACTGGAAACACCATATATTTT.

V usage is TRBV7-6 and J usage is TRBJ1-5, with 7 bases matching TRBD1. The CDR3 is 14 amino acids. The V segment lost 2 bases and the J segment 2 bases; nucleotides outside the gene matches: 0. Germline V lookup: CDR1 SGHVS, CDR2 FNYEAQ. The CDR3 reads CASSLQGGNQPQHF. The DNA for the CDR3 is TGTGCCAGCAGCTTACAGGGGGGCAATCAGCCCCAGCATTTT.

The chain has TRBV5-1 and TRBJ2-3; the D is unclear. V lost 0 bases and J lost 2, with 13 bases in between. The length of the CDR3 is 16 residues. CDR1 is SGHRS, CDR2 YFSETQ, per germline. The CDR3 region is CASSLALDRFTDTQYF. Here the CDR3 DNA reads TGCGCCAGCAGCTTGGCCCTAGACCGATTCACAGATACGCAGTATTTT.

V is TRBV15 and J is TRBJ1-2; D is perhaps TRBD1 (5 bases). V lost 0 bases and J 7 bases, leaving 21 bases between the germline ends. The CDR3 extends over 17 amino acids. The germline V gene has CDR1 LNHNV and CDR2 YYDKDF (reference sequence). The chain's CDR3 is CATSRDSGGKVSSGYTF. The CDR3 DNA follows: TGTGCCACCAGCAGAGATTCCGGGGGGAAGGTCTCGAGTGGCTACACCTTC.

This clone came up a few times. The J gene is TRBJ2-2, the V gene TRBV6-5, with 8 bases lining up with TRBD1. The germline gives CDR1 MNHEY, CDR2 SVGAGI. The CDR3 runs 16 residues. The junction had 10 bases not matched to a gene; V was cut back by 2 bases and J by 8 bases. CDR3 region: CASSYEGTGTIGELFF. The CDR3 nucleotides are TGTGCCAGCAGTTACGAAGGGACAGGAACGATTGGGGAGCTGTTTTTT.

This sequence joins TRBV7-9 and TRBJ2-5; 11 bases line up with TRBD2. The CDR3 has 14 residues. Losses at the gene ends were 6 bases for V and 5 bases for J; bases not matched to a gene: 5. In germline, CDR1 is SEHNR, CDR2 FQNEAQ (reference sequence). CDR3 in DNA: TGTGCCAGCAGTATAGCGGGGGGGCGCGAGACCCAGTACTTC. Its translation: CASSIAGGRETQYF.

The chain combines TRBV29-1 with TRBJ2-5; 9 bases map to TRBD2. Germline V gives CDR1 SQVTM, CDR2 ANQGSEA. The junction had 6 bases not matched to a gene; V was cut back by 0 bases and J by 4 bases. This CDR3 region has 15 residues. This CDR3 reads CSVEEAGLASETQYF. The DNA for the CDR3 is TGCAGCGTTGAAGAAGCGGGACTAGCATCAGAGACCCAGTACTTC.

The V call is TRBV6-5, the J call TRBJ1-2; 11 bases line up with TRBD1. The CDR3 has 14 residues. Germline V CDR1 and CDR2: MNHEY, SVGAGI. V lost 5 bases and J lost 8; bases outside the gene matches: 7. The CDR3 here is CASSTVGQGAGYTF. Here the CDR3 DNA reads TGTGCCAGCAGTACCGTAGGACAGGGGGCGGGCTACACCTTC.

V and J are TRBV3-1 (or the pseudogene TRBV3-2) and TRBJ2-5, with 8 positions matching TRBD1. The CDR3 length is 15 residues. V shed 3 bases, J shed 5 bases, and the junction held 8 bases outside the gene matches. CDR1 and CDR2 from the germline V gene are LGHDT and YNNKEL (reference sequence). CDR3 amino acids: CASSHPGQELETQYF. The DNA of the CDR3 is TGTGCCAGCAGCCACCCGGGACAGGAGTTGGAGACCCAGTACTTC.

This chain links TRBV5-1 with TRBJ1-2; D may be TRBD1 (6 bases). The CDR3 runs 14 residues. The V end lost 0 bases, the J end lost 8 bases, and 14 bases lay between the germline ends. Germline V gene lookup returns CDR1 SGHRS and CDR2 YFSETQ. The CDR3 DNA reads TGCGCCAGCAGCTTGGACAGGGAACCCCAGGGCTACACCTTC. Residues: CASSLDREPQGYTF.

This clone was detected once. The chain recombines TRBV27 with TRBJ1-1, with a tentative D call TRBD1 (5 bases). In germline, CDR1 is MNHEY, CDR2 SMNVEV (reference sequence). The germline V and J ends were trimmed by 6 bases and 3 bases, with 11 bases remaining between them. The CDR3 consists of 13 residues. The CDR3 here is CASSQGRDTEAFF. The CDR3 region has the DNA TGTGCCAGCAGCCAGGGTAGGGACACTGAAGCTTTCTTT.

The chain joins TRBV2 to TRBJ1-4; perhaps TRBD1 as D (5 bases). Germline values: CDR1 SNHLY, CDR2 FYNNEI. The CDR3 totals 14 residues. V was trimmed by 6 bases and J by 3 bases, leaving 11 bases between them. Written as DNA, the CDR3 is TGTGCCAGCAGATCTACAGGATCTAATGAAAAACTGTTTTTT. Protein product: CASRSTGSNEKLFF.

The gene calls are TRBV28 and TRBJ2-7; the match to TRBD1 covers 9 bases. Germline V lookup: CDR1 MDHEN, CDR2 SYDVKM. The CDR3 consists of 16 residues. The V segment lost 5 bases and the J segment 6 bases; nucleotides outside the gene matches: 14. Written as DNA, the CDR3 is TGTGCCAGCAGTCGACCCCCGGGACAGGGTCAGGTCGAGCAGTACTTC. It codes for CASSRPPGQGQVEQYF.

This chain uses TRBV30 with TRBJ1-5; 8 bases line up with TRBD1. The CDR3 is 14 residues long. After removal of 2 bases from V and 4 bases from J, the junction contained 4 bases not matched to a gene. CDR1 is GTSNPN, CDR2 SVGIG, per germline (reference sequence). The CDR3, as DNA: TGTGCCTGGAGTCGGGGACAGGAAAATCAGCCCCAGCATTTT. Translating it yields CAWSRGQENQPQHF.

The J gene is TRBJ1-6, the V gene TRBV4-1; 8 bases fit TRBD1. V lost 3 bases and J lost 13; bases outside the gene matches: 11. Germline CDR1 reads MGHRA; CDR2 reads YSYEKL. The CDR3 has 15 residues. The DNA for the CDR3 is TGCGCCAGCAGCCACGATGGGACAGGCTCGAGTCCCCTCCACTTT. Translating gives CASSHDGTGSSPLHF.

The V gene is TRBV12-5, the J gene TRBJ1-5; D not certain. The V gene's germline CDR1 is LGHNT and CDR2 FRNRAP. The length of the CDR3 is 18 residues. Trimming shortened V by 2 bases and J by 3 bases, and 20 bases separated the two germline ends. The DNA of the CDR3 is TGTGCTAGTGGTTTGAGGGTGGTCGGGGAAGAATTCAATCAGCCCCAGCATTTT. Encoded protein: CASGLRVVGEEFNQPQHF.

This chain connects TRBV7-9 to TRBJ2-5, with TRBD1 matching 7 bases. CDR1 and CDR2 (germline): SEHNR, FQNEAQ (reference sequence). CDR3 size: 14 residues. J lost 1 base, V lost 5 bases, and 4 bases had no gene match. CDR3 residues: CASSVQGTQETQYF. For the CDR3, the DNA is TGTGCCAGCAGCGTACAGGGGACCCAAGAGACCCAGTACTTC.

This clone appeared a few times. This chain uses TRBV12-5 with TRBJ2-2; tentative D call: TRBD2 (5 bases). CDR1 LGHNT and CDR2 FRNRAP come from the germline V gene. CDR3 length: 16 amino acids. V lost 4 bases and J 1 base, leaving 13 bases between the germline ends. Here the CDR3 DNA reads TGTGCTAGTGGTTGGCCCCCCGGGGTGAACACCGGGGAGCTGTTTTTT. Residues: CASGWPPGVNTGELFF.

The chain links TRBV9 to TRBJ2-5, with 13 bases lining up with TRBD2. The CDR3 runs to 16 residues. V shed 1 base and J 5 bases; nucleotides not matched to a gene: 5. Germline assignment: CDR1 SGDLS and CDR2 YYNGEE. CDR3 nucleotides: TGTGCCAGCAGCGTACACGGGACTAGCGGGGTGGAGACCCAGTACTTC. Translation gives CASSVHGTSGVETQYF.

The J gene is TRBJ2-1, the V gene TRBV3-1 (or the pseudogene TRBV3-2), with D unclear. The CDR3 loop spans 14 amino acids. Germline V CDR1 and CDR2: LGHDT, YNNKEL (reference sequence). V was cut by 0 bases and J by 6 bases, with 9 bases left in between. This chain's CDR3 is CASSQDWQSNEQFF. In nucleotides, the CDR3 is TGTGCCAGCAGCCAAGATTGGCAATCCAATGAGCAGTTCTTC.

This clone was observed a few times. CDR3 sequence reads: CASRRTDSTEAFF. The CDR3 nucleotides read TGTGCCAGCAGGAGGACAGATAGCACTGAAGCTTTCTTT. The V call is TRBV3-1 (or the pseudogene TRBV3-2), the J call TRBJ1-1; possibly TRBD1 for D (6 bases). Trimming left V 6 bases short and J 4 bases short, with 12 bases between. The CDR3 is 13 residues long. The germline V gene has CDR1 LGHDT and CDR2 YNNKEL (reference sequence).

The chain links TRBV6-5 to TRBJ1-2; 10 nucleotides match TRBD1. The CDR3 length is 13 residues. V gave up 4 bases and J gave up 4 bases; unmatched junction bases: 0. Germline V gene data show CDR1 as MNHEY and CDR2 as SVGAGI. The CDR3 nucleotides read TGTGCCAGCAGTTGGGACAGGGGCTATGGCTACACCTTC. Amino acids: CASSWDRGYGYTF.

The chain employs TRBV11-2 and TRBJ2-7; weak D call: TRBD1 (7 bases). Looked up from germline, CDR1 is SGHAT and CDR2 is FQNNGV. This CDR3 region has 16 residues. V was clipped by 5 bases and J by 3 bases, with 20 bases between them. CDR3 DNA: TGTGCCAGCAGCCCACTGCGCGGGACAGATTACTACGAGCAGTACTTC. Translation gives CASSPLRGTDYYEQYF.

The V gene is TRBV7-3, the J gene TRBJ2-5; 7 bases map to TRBD1. Germline assignment: CDR1 SGHTA and CDR2 FQGTGA. CDR3 length equals 16 residues. V lost 5 bases, J lost 0 bases, and 9 bases stayed unmatched. The CDR3 DNA reads TGTGCCAGCAGCCCCGGGCAGGGGGTAGACCAAGAGACCCAGTACTTC. Translated, it gives CASSPGQGVDQETQYF.

The chain uses TRBV19 and TRBJ2-2, with 7 bases fitting TRBD2. With 7 bases clipped from V and 4 bases from J, the junction kept 3 bases outside the gene matches. Germline values: CDR1 LNHDA, CDR2 SQIVND (reference sequence). This CDR3 is 13 amino acids long. CDR3 nucleotide sequence: TGTGCCAGTACTCCTAGCGGCACCGGGGAGCTGTTTTTT. This encodes CASTPSGTGELFF.

This rearrangement joins TRBV18 to TRBJ1-1; 12 bases fit TRBD1. The CDR3 has 16 amino acids. Germline V lookup: CDR1 KGHSH, CDR2 LQKENI. V lost 4 bases and J lost 4; bases outside the gene matches: 7. In DNA, the CDR3 is TGTGCCAGCTCACGAGGGACAGGGGGCTTGGTCACTGAAGCTTTCTTT. This encodes CASSRGTGGLVTEAFF.